The 10 T cell receptor beta chains below all came from one sample that was sequenced in a study of identical twins. TCRdb called the 5' RACE reads again in MiXCR, with one record for every CDR3 protein. This table has about 200,000 distinct CDR3 sequences, around 6.9% appearing once. These data are also associated with another study on yellow fever vaccine responses in identical twins.

The specimen was memory (CD45RO+) T cells sorted from blood. These receptors were taken from a woman aged 18-29 years in good health.

The CDR3 spells CASSLSRGLGNTIYF. DNA of the CDR3: TGTGCCAGCAGCTTATCCAGGGGGCTGGGAAACACCATATATTTT. This chain connects TRBV7-2 to TRBJ1-3, with 8 positions matching TRBD1. The germline gives CDR1 SGHTA, CDR2 FQGNSA. V shed 2 bases, J shed 4 bases, and the junction held 4 bases outside the gene matches. The CDR3 consists of 15 residues. The entire variable domain, with the rest obtained from reference TRBV7-2 and TRBJ1-3, is as follows: GAGVSQSPSNKVTEKGKDVELRCDPISGHTALYWYRQSLGQGLEFLIYFQGNSAPDKSGLPSDRFSAERTGGSVSTLTIQRTQQEDSAVYLCASSLSRGLGNTIYFGEGSWLTVV.

V usage is TRBV20-1 and J usage is TRBJ1-5, with 12 bases lining up with TRBD1. Germline V lookup: CDR1 DFQATT, CDR2 SNEGSKA (reference sequence). The CDR3 has 16 residues. Unmatched junction bases numbered 11, after V lost 3 bases and J lost 8 bases. DNA for the CDR3: TGCAGTGCTAGGCGACCGGGACAGGGGGCTGGAGAGCCCCAGCATTTT. This encodes CSARRPGQGAGEPQHF.

This clonotype showed up many times. The gene calls are TRBV29-1 and TRBJ2-1, with 8 bases lining up with TRBD2. The CDR3 has 15 residues. Trimming removed 5 bases from V and 4 bases from J; junction bases left unmatched: 10. Germline loops: CDR1 SQVTM, CDR2 ANQGSEA. This chain's CDR3 is CSVFGSSGSYNEQFF. In nucleotides, the CDR3 is TGCAGCGTTTTTGGCAGCAGCGGGAGTTACAATGAGCAGTTCTTC.

This clonotype was observed at least ten times. The gene calls are TRBV20-1 and TRBJ2-7, with a possible D match to TRBD1 (5 bases). Germline-derived CDR1 and CDR2 are DFQATT and SNEGSKA (reference sequence). V lost 5 bases and J lost 4, with 15 bases in between. The CDR3 contains 13 residues. CDR3 amino acids: CSAGAFMGYEQYF. The CDR3 nucleotides are TGCAGTGCTGGGGCTTTTATGGGATACGAGCAGTACTTC.

This chain links TRBV28 with TRBJ1-3; D is ambiguous. The CDR3 length is 14 residues. V gave up 1 base and J gave up 8 bases, with 12 bases separating them. Per the germline V gene, CDR1 is MDHEN and CDR2 is SYDVKM. CDR3 DNA: TGTGCCAGCAGTTTATCACCAGGCCAAGACACCATATATTTT. It is translated as CASSLSPGQDTIYF. Complete variable domain (other parts from reference TRBV28 and TRBJ1-3): DVKVTQSSRYLVKRTGEKVFLECVQDMDHENMFWYRQDPGLGLRLIYFSYDVKMKEKGDIPEGYSVSREKKERFSLILESASTNQTSMYLCASSLSPGQDTIYFGEGSWLTVV.

Only a few counts were recorded for this clonotype. The rearrangement links TRBV5-1 to TRBJ2-5; TRBD1 agrees at 7 bases. Germline V lookup: CDR1 SGHRS, CDR2 YFSETQ. The CDR3 loop spans 13 amino acids. J was trimmed by 2 bases and V by 8 bases; bases with no gene match: 6. The CDR3 loop reads CARSRQGQETQYF. The CDR3 DNA sequence: TGCGCCAGAAGCCGACAGGGACAAGAGACCCAGTACTTC.

This clonotype was seen only a few times. The rearrangement links TRBV5-1 to TRBJ2-3; 13 bases agree with TRBD2. J lost 4 bases, V lost 4 bases, and 6 bases had no gene match. Germline V lookup: CDR1 SGHRS, CDR2 YFSETQ. The length of the CDR3 is 16 residues. CDR3 DNA: TGCGCCAGCAGCCTTGGGACTAGCGGGACAGCAGATACGCAGTATTTT. It specifies CASSLGTSGTADTQYF.

At least ten counts were recorded for this clonotype. This CDR3 is CSVEGVGAAREQYF. The CDR3 DNA follows: TGCAGCGTTGAGGGTGTGGGGGCTGCGAGAGAGCAGTACTTC. The chain carries TRBV29-1 and TRBJ2-7; weak D call: TRBD1 (6 bases). Germline CDR1 is SQVTM and CDR2 is ANQGSEA. This CDR3 has 14 amino acids. V lost 3 bases and J 7 bases, leaving 19 bases between the germline ends.

Ten or more counts support this clonotype. The chain employs TRBV24-1 and TRBJ2-2; D may be TRBD1 (5 bases). Germline V gene data show CDR1 as KGHDR and CDR2 as SFDVKD. Between the trimmed V and J ends, which lost 4 bases and 0 bases, there was a span of 11 bases. This CDR3 spans 16 amino acids. CDR3 in DNA: TGTGCCACCAGTGACGGACATCGCGCGAACACCGGGGAGCTGTTTTTT. It codes for CATSDGHRANTGELFF.

Ten or more counts support this clonotype. The rearrangement uses TRBV7-9 and TRBJ2-3; tentative D call: TRBD1 (6 bases). This CDR3 has 16 amino acids. Trimming took 2 bases from V and 7 from J, leaving 19 bases between them. Looked up from germline, CDR1 is SEHNR and CDR2 is FQNEAQ (reference sequence). The CDR3 region is CASSLQVDRTANTQYF. In DNA form, the CDR3 reads TGTGCCAGCAGCTTACAGGTGGATCGGACAGCAAATACGCAGTATTTT.